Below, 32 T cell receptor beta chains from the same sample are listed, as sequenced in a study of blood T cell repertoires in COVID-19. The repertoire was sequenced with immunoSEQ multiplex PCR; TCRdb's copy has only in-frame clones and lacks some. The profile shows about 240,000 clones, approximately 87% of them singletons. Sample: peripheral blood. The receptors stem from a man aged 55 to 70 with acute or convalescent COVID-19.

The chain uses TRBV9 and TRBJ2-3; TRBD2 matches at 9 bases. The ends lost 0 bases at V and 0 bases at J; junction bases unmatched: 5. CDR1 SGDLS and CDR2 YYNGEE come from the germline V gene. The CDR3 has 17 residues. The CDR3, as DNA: TGTGCCAGCAGCGTAGGGATCACTAGCGGGAGCACAGATACGCAGTATTTT. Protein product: CASSVGITSGSTDTQYF.

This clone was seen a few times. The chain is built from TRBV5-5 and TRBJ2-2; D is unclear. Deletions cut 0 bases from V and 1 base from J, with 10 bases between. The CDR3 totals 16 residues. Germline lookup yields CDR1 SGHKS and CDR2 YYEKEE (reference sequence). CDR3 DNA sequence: TGTGCCAGCAGCTTGGCCGATGTGAGGAACACCGGGGAGCTGTTTTTT. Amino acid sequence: CASSLADVRNTGELFF.

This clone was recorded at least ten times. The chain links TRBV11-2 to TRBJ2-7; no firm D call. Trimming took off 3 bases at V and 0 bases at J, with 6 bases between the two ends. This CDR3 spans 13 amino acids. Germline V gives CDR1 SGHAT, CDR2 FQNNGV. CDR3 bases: TGTGCCAGCAGCTTGGGCTCCTCCTACGAGCAGTACTTC. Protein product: CASSLGSSYEQYF.

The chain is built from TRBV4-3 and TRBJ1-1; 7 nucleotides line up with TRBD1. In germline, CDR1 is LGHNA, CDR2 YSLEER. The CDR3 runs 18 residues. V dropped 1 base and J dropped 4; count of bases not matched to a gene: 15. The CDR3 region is CASSQGGTAEYFGTEAFF. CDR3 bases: TGCGCCAGCAGCCAAGGGGGGACAGCAGAATATTTCGGCACTGAAGCTTTCTTT.

The CDR3 here is CASSPGLDPAYDEQFF. The CDR3, as DNA: TGCGCCAGCAGCCCGGGACTAGACCCCGCGTACGATGAGCAGTTCTTC. The chain couples TRBV5-1 to TRBJ2-1; TRBD2 matches at 8 bases. V shed 4 bases, J shed 8 bases, and the junction held 14 bases outside the gene matches. This CDR3 comprises 16 residues. In germline, CDR1 is SGHRS, CDR2 YFSETQ.

CDR3 DNA: TGCAGCGTTAGGGCAGGGTTTGAAGGCTACACCTTC. Residues: CSVRAGFEGYTF. This chain uses TRBV29-1 with TRBJ1-2; TRBD1 is a possible D gene (5 bases). The length of the CDR3 is 12 residues. The V and J ends lost 5 bases and 8 bases respectively, with 15 bases between them. Germline CDR1 and CDR2: SQVTM and ANQGSEA.

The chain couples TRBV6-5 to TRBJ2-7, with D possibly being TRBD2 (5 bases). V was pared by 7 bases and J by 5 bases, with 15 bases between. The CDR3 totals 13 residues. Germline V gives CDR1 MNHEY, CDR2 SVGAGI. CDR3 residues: CASNFPGSDEQYF. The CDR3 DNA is TGTGCCAGCAATTTTCCGGGTAGCGACGAGCAGTACTTC.

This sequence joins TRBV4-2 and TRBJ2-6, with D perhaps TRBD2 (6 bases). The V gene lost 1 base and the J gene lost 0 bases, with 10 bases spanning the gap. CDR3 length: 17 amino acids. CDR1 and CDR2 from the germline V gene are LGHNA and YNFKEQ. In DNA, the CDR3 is TGTGCCAGCAGCCAAGTGGGAGCGGGCTCTGGGGCCAACGTCCTGACTTTC. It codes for CASSQVGAGSGANVLTF.

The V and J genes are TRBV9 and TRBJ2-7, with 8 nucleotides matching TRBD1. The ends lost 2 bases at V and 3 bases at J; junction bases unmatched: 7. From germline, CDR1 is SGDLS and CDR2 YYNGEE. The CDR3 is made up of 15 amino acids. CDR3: CASSVDRGSDYEQYF. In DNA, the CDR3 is TGTGCCAGCAGCGTCGACAGGGGATCGGACTACGAGCAGTACTTC. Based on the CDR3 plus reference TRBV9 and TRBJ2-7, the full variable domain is DSGVTQTPKHLITATGQRVTLRCSPRSGDLSVYWYQQSLDQGLQFLIQYYNGEERAKGNILERFSAQQFPDLHSELNLSSLELGDSALYFCASSVDRGSDYEQYFGPGTRLTVT.

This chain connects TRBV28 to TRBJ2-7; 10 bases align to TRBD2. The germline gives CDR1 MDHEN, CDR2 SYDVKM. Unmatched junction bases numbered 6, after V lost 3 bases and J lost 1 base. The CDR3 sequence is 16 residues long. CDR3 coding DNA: TGTGCCAGCAGTTTCACCTTAGCGGGAGGTTCCTACGAGCAGTACTTC. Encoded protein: CASSFTLAGGSYEQYF.

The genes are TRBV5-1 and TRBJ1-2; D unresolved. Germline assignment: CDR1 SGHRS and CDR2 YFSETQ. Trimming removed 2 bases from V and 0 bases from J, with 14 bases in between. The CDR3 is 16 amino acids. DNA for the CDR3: TGCGCCAGCAGCTTCACAGCCCAGTTAACTAACTATGGCTACACCTTC. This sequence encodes CASSFTAQLTNYGYTF.

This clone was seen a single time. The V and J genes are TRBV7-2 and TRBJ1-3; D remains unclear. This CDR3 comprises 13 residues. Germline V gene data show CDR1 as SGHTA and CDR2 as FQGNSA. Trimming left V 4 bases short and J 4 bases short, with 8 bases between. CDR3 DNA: TGTGCCAGCAGCTCGACAAAAGGAAACACCATATATTTT. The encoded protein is CASSSTKGNTIYF.

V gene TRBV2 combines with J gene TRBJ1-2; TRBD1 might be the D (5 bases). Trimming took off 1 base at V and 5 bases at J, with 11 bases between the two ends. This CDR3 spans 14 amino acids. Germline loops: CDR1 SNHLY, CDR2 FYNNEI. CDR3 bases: TGTGCCAGCAGTGAAGGGGGCGCCCAATATGGCTACACCTTC. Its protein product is CASSEGGAQYGYTF. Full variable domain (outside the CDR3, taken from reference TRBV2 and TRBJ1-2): EPEVTQTPSHQVTQMGQEVILRCVPISNHLYFYWYRQILGQKVEFLVSFYNNEISEKSEIFDDQFSVERPDGSNFTLKIRSTKLEDSAMYFCASSEGGAQYGYTFGSGTRLTVV.

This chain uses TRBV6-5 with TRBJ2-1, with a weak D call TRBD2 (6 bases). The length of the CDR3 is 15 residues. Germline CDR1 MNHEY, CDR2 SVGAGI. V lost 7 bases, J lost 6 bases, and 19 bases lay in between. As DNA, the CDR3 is TGTGCCAGCAAGTCGATCGAGGCCGGGGGCAATGAGCAGTTCTTC. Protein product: CASKSIEAGGNEQFF.

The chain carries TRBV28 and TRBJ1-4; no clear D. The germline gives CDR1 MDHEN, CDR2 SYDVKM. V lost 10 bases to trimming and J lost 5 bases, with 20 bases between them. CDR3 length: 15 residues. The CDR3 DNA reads TGTGCCACCACTCCCTTGGGTCGGGGAAATGAAAAACTGTTTTTT. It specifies CATTPLGRGNEKLFF.

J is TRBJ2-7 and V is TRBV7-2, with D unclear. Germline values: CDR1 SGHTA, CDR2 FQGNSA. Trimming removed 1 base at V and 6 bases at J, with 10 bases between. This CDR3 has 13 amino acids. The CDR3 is CASSLGWLSEQYF. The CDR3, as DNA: TGTGCCAGCAGCTTAGGATGGCTTTCCGAGCAGTACTTC.

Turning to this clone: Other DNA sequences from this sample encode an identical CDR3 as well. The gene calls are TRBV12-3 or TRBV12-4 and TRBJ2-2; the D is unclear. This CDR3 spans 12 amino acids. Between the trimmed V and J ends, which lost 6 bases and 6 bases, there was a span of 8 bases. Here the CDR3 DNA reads TGTGCCAGCAGCCCCTCCGCCGGGGAGCTGTTTTTT. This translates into CASSPSAGELFF.

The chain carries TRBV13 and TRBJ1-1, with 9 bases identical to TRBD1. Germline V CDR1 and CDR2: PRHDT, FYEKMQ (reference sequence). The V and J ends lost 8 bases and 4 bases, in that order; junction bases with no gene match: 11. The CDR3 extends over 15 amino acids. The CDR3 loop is CASANTGGGITEAFF. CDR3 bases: TGTGCCAGCGCGAATACAGGGGGCGGAATCACTGAAGCTTTCTTT.

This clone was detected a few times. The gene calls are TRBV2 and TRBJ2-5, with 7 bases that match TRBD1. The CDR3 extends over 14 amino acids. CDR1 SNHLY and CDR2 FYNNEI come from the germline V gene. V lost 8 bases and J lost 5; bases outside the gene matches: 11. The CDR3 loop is CASRVSLRGETQYF. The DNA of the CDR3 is TGTGCCAGCCGCGTCTCCCTCAGGGGGGAGACCCAGTACTTC.

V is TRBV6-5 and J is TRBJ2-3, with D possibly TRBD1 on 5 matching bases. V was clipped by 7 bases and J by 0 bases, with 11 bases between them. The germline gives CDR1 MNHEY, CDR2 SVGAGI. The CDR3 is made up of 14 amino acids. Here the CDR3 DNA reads TGTGCCAGCACCTTAAGGGGTAGCACAGATACGCAGTATTTT. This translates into CASTLRGSTDTQYF.

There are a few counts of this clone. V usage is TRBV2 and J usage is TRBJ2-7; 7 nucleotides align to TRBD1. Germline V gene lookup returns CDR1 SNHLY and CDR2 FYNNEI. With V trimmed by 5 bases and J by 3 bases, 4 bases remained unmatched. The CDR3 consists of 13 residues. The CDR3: CASSPQGFYEQYF. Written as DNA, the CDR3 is TGTGCCAGCAGTCCACAGGGGTTCTACGAGCAGTACTTC.

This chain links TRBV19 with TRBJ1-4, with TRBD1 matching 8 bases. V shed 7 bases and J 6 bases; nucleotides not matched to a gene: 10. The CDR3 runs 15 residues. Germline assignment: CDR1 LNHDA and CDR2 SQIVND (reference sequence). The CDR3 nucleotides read TGTGCCAGTAACACAAGACAGGGGAGAGATGAAAAACTGTTTTTT. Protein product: CASNTRQGRDEKLFF.

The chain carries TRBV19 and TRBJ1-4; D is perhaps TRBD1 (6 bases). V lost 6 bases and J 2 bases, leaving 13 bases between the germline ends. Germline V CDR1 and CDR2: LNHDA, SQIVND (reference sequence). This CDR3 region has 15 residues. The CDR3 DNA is TGTGCCAGTAGCCAACAGGGTGTGACTAATGAAAAACTGTTTTTT. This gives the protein CASSQQGVTNEKLFF.

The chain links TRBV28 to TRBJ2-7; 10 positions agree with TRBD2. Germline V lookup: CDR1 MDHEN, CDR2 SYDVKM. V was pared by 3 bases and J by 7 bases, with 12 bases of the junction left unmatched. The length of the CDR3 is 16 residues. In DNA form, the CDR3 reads TGTGCCAGCAGTTTGTCGAGCGGGAGGGCCCTGGGAGAGCAGTACTTC. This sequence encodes CASSLSSGRALGEQYF.

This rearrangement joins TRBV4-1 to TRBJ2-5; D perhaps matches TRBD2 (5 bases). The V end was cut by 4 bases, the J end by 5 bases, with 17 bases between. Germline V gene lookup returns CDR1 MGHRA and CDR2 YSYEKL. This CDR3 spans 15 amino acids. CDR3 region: CASSPDSYTGETQYF. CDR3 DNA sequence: TGCGCCAGCAGCCCTGACTCTTATACGGGGGAGACCCAGTACTTC.

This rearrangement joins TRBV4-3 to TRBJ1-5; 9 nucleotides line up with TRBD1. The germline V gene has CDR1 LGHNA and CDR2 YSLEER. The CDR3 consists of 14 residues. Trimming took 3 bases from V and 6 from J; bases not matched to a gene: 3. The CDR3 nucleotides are TGCGCCAGCAGCCAGGGACAGGGAGGTCAGCCCCAGCATTTT. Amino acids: CASSQGQGGQPQHF.

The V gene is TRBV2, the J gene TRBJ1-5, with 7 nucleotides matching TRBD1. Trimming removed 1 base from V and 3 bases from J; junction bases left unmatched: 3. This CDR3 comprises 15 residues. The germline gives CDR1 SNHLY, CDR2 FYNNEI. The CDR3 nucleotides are TGTGCCAGCAGTGAAGGGCAGGGGGACAATCAGCCCCAGCATTTT. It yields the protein CASSEGQGDNQPQHF.

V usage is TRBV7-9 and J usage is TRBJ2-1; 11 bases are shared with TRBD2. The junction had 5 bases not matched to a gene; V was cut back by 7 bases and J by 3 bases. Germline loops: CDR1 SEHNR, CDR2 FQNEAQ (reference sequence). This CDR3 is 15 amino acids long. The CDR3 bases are TGTGCCAGCATCCTACTAGCGGGAGTCTACAATGAGCAGTTCTTC. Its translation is CASILLAGVYNEQFF.

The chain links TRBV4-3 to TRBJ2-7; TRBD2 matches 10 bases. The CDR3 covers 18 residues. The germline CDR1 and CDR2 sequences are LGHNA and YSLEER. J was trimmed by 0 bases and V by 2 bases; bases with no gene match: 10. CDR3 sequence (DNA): TGCGCCAGCAGCCAAAGGGTGGGACTAGCGCTAAGCTCCTACGAGCAGTACTTC. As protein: CASSQRVGLALSSYEQYF.

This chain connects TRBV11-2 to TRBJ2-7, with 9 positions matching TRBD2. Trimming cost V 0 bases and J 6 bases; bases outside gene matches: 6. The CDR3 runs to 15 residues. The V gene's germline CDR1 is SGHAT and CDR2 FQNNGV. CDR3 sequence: CASSLEVAGDGEQYF. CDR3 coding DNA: TGTGCCAGCAGCTTAGAGGTAGCGGGAGACGGCGAGCAGTACTTC.

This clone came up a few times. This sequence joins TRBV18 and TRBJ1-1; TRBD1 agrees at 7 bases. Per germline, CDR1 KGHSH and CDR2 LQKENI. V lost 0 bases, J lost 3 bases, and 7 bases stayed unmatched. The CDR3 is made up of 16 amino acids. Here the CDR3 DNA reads TGTGCCAGCTCACCACCGATCGCAGGGGGTGACACTGAAGCTTTCTTT. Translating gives CASSPPIAGGDTEAFF.

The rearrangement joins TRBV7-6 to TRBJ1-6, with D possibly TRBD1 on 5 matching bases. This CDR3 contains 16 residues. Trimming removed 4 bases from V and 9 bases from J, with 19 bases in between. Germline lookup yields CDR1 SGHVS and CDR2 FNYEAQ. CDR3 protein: CASSSTSTASGSPLHF. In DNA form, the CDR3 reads TGTGCCAGCAGCTCCACTTCGACAGCGTCGGGTTCACCCCTCCACTTT.